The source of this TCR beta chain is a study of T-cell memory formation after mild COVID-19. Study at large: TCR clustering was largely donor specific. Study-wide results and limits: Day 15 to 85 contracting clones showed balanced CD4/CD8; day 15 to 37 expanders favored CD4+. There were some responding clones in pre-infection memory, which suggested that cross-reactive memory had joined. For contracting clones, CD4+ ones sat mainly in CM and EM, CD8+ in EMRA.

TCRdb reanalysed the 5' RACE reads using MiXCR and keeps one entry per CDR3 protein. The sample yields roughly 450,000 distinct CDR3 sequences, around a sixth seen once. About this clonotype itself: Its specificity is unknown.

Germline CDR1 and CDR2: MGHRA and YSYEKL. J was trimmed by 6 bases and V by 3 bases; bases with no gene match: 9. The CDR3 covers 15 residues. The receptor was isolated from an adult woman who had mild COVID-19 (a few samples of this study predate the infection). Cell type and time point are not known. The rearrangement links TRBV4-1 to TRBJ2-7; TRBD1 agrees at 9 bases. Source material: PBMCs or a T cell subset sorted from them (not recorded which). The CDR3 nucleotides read TGCGCCAGCAGCCAGTCCCCGGGACAGGGATCCGAGCAGTACTTC. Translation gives CASSQSPGQGSEQYF.